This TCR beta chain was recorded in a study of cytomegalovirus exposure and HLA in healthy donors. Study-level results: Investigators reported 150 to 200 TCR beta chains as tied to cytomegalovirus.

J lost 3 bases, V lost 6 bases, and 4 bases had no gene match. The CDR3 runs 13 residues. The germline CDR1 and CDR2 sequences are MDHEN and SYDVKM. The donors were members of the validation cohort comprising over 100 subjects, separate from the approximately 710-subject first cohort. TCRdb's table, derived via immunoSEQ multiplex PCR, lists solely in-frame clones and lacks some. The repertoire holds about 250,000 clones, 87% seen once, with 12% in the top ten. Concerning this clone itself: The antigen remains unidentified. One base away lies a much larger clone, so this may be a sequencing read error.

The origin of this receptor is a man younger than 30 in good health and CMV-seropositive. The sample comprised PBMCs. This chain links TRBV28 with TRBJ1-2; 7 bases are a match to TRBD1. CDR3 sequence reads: CASSSGTDYGYTF. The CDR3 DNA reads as TGTGCCAGCAGCTCCGGGACAGACTATGGCTACACCTTC.